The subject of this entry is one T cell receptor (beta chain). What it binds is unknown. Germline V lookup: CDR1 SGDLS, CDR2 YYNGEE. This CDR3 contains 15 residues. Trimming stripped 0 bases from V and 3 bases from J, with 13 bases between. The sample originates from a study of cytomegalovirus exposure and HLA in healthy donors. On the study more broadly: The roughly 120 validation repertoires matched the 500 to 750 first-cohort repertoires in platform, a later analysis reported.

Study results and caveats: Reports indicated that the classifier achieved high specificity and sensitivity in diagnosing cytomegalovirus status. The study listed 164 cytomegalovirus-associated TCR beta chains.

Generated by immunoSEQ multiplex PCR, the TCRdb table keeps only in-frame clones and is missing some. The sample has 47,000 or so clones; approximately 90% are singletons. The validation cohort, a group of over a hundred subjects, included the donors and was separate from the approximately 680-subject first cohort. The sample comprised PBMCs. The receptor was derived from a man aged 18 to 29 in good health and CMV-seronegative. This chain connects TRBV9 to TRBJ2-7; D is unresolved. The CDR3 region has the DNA TGTGCCAGCAGCGTAGGTGGCGGAACAATCTACGAGCAGTACTTC. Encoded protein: CASSVGGGTIYEQYF.